Below are 17 T cell receptor beta chains sequenced from a single sample in a study of blood T cell repertoires in COVID-19. Sequencing was performed with immunoSEQ multiplex PCR; in TCRdb, only in-frame clones are kept and a portion is missing. The data show about 140,000 clones, with approximately 80% seen just once and 1.6% held by the top ten. The material sequenced was PBMCs or T cells enriched from blood (not recorded which). The origin of the receptors is a woman in her late teens or twenties who had been exposed to COVID-19.

The rearrangement links TRBV28 to TRBJ1-1; unclear D gene. CDR3 length: 13 amino acids. V dropped 5 bases and J dropped 1 base, with 8 bases sitting between them. CDR1 is MDHEN and CDR2 is SYDVKM in the germline V gene. CDR3 DNA sequence: TGTGCCAGCAGTCGAGGAGGGAACACTGAAGCTTTCTTT. The encoded protein is CASSRGGNTEAFF.

This CDR3 reads CASSATRTSGSYEQYF. The CDR3 DNA reads as TGTGCCAGCAGCGCTACCCGGACTAGCGGGAGTTACGAGCAGTACTTC. This sequence joins TRBV9 and TRBJ2-7, with 13 bases identical to TRBD2. The CDR3 extends over 16 amino acids. Losses at the gene ends were 3 bases for V and 4 bases for J; bases not matched to a gene: 7. Germline CDR1 reads SGDLS; CDR2 reads YYNGEE.

This clone has just a few counts. Other DNA sequences in this specimen translate into the identical CDR3. V is TRBV15 and J is TRBJ2-6; D might be TRBD1 (6 bases). The CDR3 consists of 18 residues. Germline V lookup: CDR1 LNHNV, CDR2 YYDKDF (reference sequence). Trimming left V 1 base short and J 0 bases short, with 13 bases between. The CDR3: CATSRGTAYDSGANVLTF. CDR3 coding DNA: TGTGCCACCAGCAGAGGGACAGCGTACGACTCTGGGGCCAACGTCCTGACTTTC. Combining the CDR3 with reference TRBV15 and TRBJ2-6 gives the whole variable domain DAMVIQNPRYQVTQFGKPVTLSCSQTLNHNVMYWYQQKSSQAPKLLFHYYDKDFNNEADTPDNFQSRRPNTSFCFLDIRSPGLGDTAMYLCATSRGTAYDSGANVLTFGAGSRLTVL.

In this sample, this clone turned up once. The J gene is TRBJ2-3, the V gene TRBV5-1; the match to TRBD2 covers 15 bases. CDR3 length: 18 amino acids. V was clipped by 3 bases and J by 1 base; unmatched bases: 6. Germline CDR1 SGHRS, CDR2 YFSETQ. CDR3 protein: CASSSGGLAGGGTDTQYF. The CDR3, as DNA: TGCGCCAGCAGCTCCGGGGGACTAGCGGGAGGCGGCACAGATACGCAGTATTTT.

The V gene is TRBV24-1, the J gene TRBJ2-5, with 8 bases that match TRBD1. The germline V gene has CDR1 KGHDR and CDR2 SFDVKD. The CDR3 contains 15 residues. J gave up 1 base and V 7 bases, and 7 bases lay outside the gene matches. CDR3 sequence (DNA): TGTGCCACCAGCCTTGGGACAGGTCGCCAAGAGACCCAGTACTTC. Translation gives CATSLGTGRQETQYF.

The rearrangement links TRBV5-6 to TRBJ2-1; 9 bases map to TRBD2. The CDR3 length is 15 residues. The V gene's germline CDR1 is SGHDT and CDR2 YYEEEE. V lost 5 bases, J lost 1 base, and 4 bases stayed unmatched. This chain's CDR3 is CASRPTSGSYNEQFF. CDR3 nucleotide sequence: TGTGCCAGCAGACCGACTAGCGGTTCCTACAATGAGCAGTTCTTC.

This clone was counted a few times. This chain's CDR3 is CASSPTGDQPQHF. CDR3 in DNA: TGTGCCAGCAGTCCCACAGGAGATCAGCCCCAGCATTTT. The rearrangement uses TRBV28 and TRBJ1-5, with D possibly matching TRBD1 (5 bases). The V gene lost 5 bases and the J gene lost 5 bases, with 10 bases spanning the gap. From germline, CDR1 is MDHEN and CDR2 SYDVKM. The CDR3 has 13 residues.

The rearrangement uses TRBV12-3 or TRBV12-4 and TRBJ2-5; D possibly corresponds to TRBD2 (5 bases). The V end lost 3 bases, the J end lost 5 bases, and 10 bases lay between the germline ends. The CDR3 has 13 residues. Here the CDR3 DNA reads TGTGCCAGCAGTTTGACACTAGGGGAGACCCAGTACTTC. It translates to CASSLTLGETQYF.

J is TRBJ1-3 and V is TRBV2; D not certain. The V end was cut by 6 bases, the J end by 0 bases, with 12 bases between. The CDR3 is 15 residues long. Per the germline V gene, CDR1 is SNHLY and CDR2 is FYNNEI. CDR3 coding DNA: TGTGCCAGCAGGATCCGGGGTAACTCTGGAAACACCATATATTTT. As protein: CASRIRGNSGNTIYF.

The CDR3 sequence is CASSHLGGGSGTDTQYF. The DNA of the CDR3 is TGTGCCAGCAGCCACCTGGGGGGCGGGAGCGGGACAGATACGCAGTATTTT. This rearrangement joins TRBV4-2 to TRBJ2-3; D is perhaps TRBD2 (7 bases). The V end was cut by 3 bases, the J end by 3 bases, with 19 bases between. The CDR3 totals 17 residues. Germline assignment: CDR1 LGHNA and CDR2 YNFKEQ.

The chain carries TRBV7-7 and TRBJ2-1, with TRBD1 as a possible D gene (5 bases). V lost 1 base, J lost 10 bases, and 17 bases lay in between. The CDR3 extends over 15 amino acids. Germline V gene data show CDR1 as SSHAT and CDR2 as FNYEAQ (reference sequence). The CDR3 loop is CASSLEARIGHEQFF. In DNA, the CDR3 is TGTGCCAGCAGCTTAGAAGCCAGGATAGGACACGAGCAGTTCTTC.

Concerning this clone itself: Other DNA sequences in the sample encode the same CDR3. The chain uses TRBV19 and TRBJ2-2, with 12 bases fitting TRBD1. The CDR3 contains 16 residues. Germline V CDR1 and CDR2: LNHDA, SQIVND (reference sequence). Trimming cost V 4 bases and J 4 bases; bases outside gene matches: 4. DNA of the CDR3: TGTGCCAGTAGTAGGGGACAGGGGGCTGGCACCGGGGAGCTGTTTTTT. Its translation: CASSRGQGAGTGELFF.

V gene TRBV9 combines with J gene TRBJ1-1; TRBD1 matches at 7 bases. Germline trimming cut 4 bases from V and 1 base from J; bases unmatched to any gene: 7. This CDR3 has 15 amino acids. Germline V lookup: CDR1 SGDLS, CDR2 YYNGEE. The CDR3 DNA is TGTGCCAGCAGCCCACCAGGGGGACAGAACACTGAAGCTTTCTTT. Amino acid sequence: CASSPPGGQNTEAFF.

This chain connects TRBV6-1 to TRBJ2-7; no clear D. Trimming stripped 3 bases from V and 3 bases from J, with 6 bases between. From germline, CDR1 is MNHNS and CDR2 SASEGT. The CDR3 is 12 amino acids. The CDR3 here is CASSDPGYEQYF. CDR3 sequence (DNA): TGTGCCAGCAGTGATCCGGGCTACGAGCAGTACTTC.

The V call is TRBV7-9, the J call TRBJ2-7, with 7 nucleotides matching TRBD1. V was pared by 4 bases and J by 6 bases, with 9 bases of the junction left unmatched. The CDR3 sequence is 14 residues long. Germline lookup yields CDR1 SEHNR and CDR2 FQNEAQ (reference sequence). The DNA for the CDR3 is TGTGCCAGCAGCTCGGTAGGGGGCCGAGGCGAGCAGTACTTC. It encodes CASSSVGGRGEQYF.

The chain combines TRBV28 with TRBJ2-7; TRBD1 agrees at 8 bases. CDR1 and CDR2 from the germline V gene are MDHEN and SYDVKM. The CDR3 consists of 14 residues. The ends lost 5 bases at V and 2 bases at J; junction bases unmatched: 5. CDR3 DNA: TGTGCCAGCAGTGACCGGGACAGGCCCTACGAGCAGTACTTC. Amino acids: CASSDRDRPYEQYF.

The J gene is TRBJ1-5, the V gene TRBV20-1; 7 nucleotides align to TRBD1. The CDR3 is 15 amino acids. Germline lookup yields CDR1 DFQATT and CDR2 SNEGSKA (reference sequence). The V and J ends lost 3 bases and 1 base, in that order; junction bases with no gene match: 6. The CDR3 DNA is TGCAGTGCTAGTCAGGGGGTTAACAGCAATCAGCCCCAGCATTTT. Amino acids: CSASQGVNSNQPQHF.